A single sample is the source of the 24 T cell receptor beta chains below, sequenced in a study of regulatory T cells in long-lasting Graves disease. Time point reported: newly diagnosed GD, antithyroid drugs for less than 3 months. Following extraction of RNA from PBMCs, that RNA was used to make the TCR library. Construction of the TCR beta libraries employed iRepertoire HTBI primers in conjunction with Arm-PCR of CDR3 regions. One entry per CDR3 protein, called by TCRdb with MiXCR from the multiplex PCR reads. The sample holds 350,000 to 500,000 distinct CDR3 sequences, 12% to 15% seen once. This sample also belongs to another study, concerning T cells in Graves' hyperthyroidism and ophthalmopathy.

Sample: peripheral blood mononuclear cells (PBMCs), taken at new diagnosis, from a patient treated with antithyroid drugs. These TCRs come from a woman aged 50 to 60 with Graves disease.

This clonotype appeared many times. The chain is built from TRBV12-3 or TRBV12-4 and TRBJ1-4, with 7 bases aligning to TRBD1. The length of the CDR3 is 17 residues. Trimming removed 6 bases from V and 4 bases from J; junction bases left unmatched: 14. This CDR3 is CASSRRQGAIFNEKLFF. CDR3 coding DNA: TGTGCCAGCAGCAGAAGACAGGGCGCAATCTTTAATGAAAAACTGTTTTTT.

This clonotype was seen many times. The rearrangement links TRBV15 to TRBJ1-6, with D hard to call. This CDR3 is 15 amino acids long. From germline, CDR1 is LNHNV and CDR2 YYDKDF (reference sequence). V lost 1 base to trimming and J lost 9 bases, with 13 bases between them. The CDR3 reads CATSRVTSRGSPLHF. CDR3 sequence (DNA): TGTGCCACCAGCAGAGTTACGTCCCGTGGTTCACCCCTCCACTTT.

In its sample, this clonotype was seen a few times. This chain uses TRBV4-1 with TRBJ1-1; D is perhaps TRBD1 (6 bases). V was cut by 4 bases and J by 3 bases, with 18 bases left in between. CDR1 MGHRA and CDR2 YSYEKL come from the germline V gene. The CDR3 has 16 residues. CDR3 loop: CASSPTLGAWDTEAFF. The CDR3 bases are TGCGCCAGCAGCCCAACCTTGGGGGCATGGGACACTGAAGCTTTCTTT.

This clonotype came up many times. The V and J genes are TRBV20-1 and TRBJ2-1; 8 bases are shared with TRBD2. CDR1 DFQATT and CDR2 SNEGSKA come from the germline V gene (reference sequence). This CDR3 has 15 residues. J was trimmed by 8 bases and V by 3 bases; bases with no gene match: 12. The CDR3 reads CSASREDPAGDEQFF. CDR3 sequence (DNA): TGCAGTGCTAGTCGTGAGGACCCAGCGGGGGATGAGCAGTTCTTC.

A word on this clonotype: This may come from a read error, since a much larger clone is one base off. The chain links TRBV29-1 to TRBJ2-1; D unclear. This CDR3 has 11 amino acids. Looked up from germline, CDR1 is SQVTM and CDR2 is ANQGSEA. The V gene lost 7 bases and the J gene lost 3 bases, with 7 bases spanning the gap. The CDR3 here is CSGLSYNEQFF. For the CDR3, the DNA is TGCAGCGGGCTCAGCTACAATGAGCAGTTCTTC.

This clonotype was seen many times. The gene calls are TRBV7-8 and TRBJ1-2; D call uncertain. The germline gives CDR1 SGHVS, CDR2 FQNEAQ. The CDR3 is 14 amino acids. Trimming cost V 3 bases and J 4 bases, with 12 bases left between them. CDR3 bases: TGTGCCAGCAGCTTCGCCGACACGTCCTATGGCTACACCTTC. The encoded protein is CASSFADTSYGYTF. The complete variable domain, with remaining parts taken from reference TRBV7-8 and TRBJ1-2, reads GAGVSQSPRYKVAKRGQDVALRCDPISGHVSLFWYQQALGQGPEFLTYFQNEAQLDKSGLPSDRFFAERPEGSVSTLKIQRTQQEDSAVYLCASSFADTSYGYTFGSGTRLTVV.

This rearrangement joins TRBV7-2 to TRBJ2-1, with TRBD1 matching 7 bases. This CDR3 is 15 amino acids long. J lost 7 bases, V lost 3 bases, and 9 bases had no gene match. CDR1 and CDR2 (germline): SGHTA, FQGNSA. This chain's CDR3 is CASSFVRDRGNEQFF. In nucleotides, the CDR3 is TGTGCCAGCAGCTTTGTAAGGGACAGAGGTAATGAGCAGTTCTTC.

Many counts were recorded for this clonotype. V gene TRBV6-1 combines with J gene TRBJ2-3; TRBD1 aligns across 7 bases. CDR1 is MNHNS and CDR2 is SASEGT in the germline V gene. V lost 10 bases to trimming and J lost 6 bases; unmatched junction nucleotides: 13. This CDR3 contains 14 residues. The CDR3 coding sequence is TGTGCCACCCGGGACAGTCACTACGGGGATACGCAGTATTTT. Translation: CATRDSHYGDTQYF.

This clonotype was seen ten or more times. The CDR3 sequence is CASSLSPAGNTGELFF. The DNA for the CDR3 is TGTGCCAGCAGCTTAAGTCCAGCGGGGAACACCGGGGAGCTGTTTTTT. The V call is TRBV11-2, the J call TRBJ2-2, with D possibly being TRBD2 (6 bases). Trimming pared 2 bases from V and 1 base from J, leaving 11 bases between. The CDR3 runs to 16 residues. CDR1 and CDR2 from the germline V gene are SGHAT and FQNNGV.

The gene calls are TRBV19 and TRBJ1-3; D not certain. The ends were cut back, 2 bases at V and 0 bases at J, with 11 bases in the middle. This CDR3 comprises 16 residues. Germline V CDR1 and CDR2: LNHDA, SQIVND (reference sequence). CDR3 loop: CASSIRRQSSGNTIYF. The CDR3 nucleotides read TGTGCCAGTAGTATACGTCGACAATCCTCTGGAAACACCATATATTTT.

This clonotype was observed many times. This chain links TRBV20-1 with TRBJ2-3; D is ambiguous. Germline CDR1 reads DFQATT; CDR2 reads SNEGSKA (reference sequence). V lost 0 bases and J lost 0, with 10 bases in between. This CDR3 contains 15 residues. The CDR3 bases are TGCAGTGCTAGAGATTGGCCGGTTAGCACAGATACGCAGTATTTT. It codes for CSARDWPVSTDTQYF.

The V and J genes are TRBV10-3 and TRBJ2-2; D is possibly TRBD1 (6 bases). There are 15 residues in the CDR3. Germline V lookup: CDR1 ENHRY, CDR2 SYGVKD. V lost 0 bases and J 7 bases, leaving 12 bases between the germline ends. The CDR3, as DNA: TGTGCCATCAGTGAGTCTCCGACAGGCCACGGGGAGCTGTTTTTT. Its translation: CAISESPTGHGELFF.

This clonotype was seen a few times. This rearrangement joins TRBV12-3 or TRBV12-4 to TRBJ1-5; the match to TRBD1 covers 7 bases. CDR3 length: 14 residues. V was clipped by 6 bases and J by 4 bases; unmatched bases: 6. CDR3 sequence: CASSRGQLNQPQHF. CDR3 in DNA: TGTGCCAGCAGCCGGGGACAGTTAAATCAGCCCCAGCATTTT.

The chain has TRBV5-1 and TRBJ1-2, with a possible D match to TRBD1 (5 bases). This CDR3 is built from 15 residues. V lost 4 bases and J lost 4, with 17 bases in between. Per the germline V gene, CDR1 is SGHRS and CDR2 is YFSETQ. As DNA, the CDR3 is TGCGCCAGCAGCCCGGGGGAGGTGGACTCCTATGGCTACACCTTC. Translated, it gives CASSPGEVDSYGYTF.

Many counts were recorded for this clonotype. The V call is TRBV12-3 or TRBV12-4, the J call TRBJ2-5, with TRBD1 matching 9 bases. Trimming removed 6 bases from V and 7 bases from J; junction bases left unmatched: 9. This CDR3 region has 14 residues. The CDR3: CASSDRDREGTQYF. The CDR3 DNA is TGTGCCAGCAGCGATAGGGACAGGGAAGGGACCCAGTACTTC.

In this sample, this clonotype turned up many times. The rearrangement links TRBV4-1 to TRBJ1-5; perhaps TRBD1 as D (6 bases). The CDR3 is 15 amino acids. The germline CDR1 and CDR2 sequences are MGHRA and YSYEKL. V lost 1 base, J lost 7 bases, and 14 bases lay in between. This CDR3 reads CASSQGQGQGQPQHF. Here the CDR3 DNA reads TGCGCCAGCAGCCAAGGGCAGGGACAAGGACAGCCCCAGCATTTT.

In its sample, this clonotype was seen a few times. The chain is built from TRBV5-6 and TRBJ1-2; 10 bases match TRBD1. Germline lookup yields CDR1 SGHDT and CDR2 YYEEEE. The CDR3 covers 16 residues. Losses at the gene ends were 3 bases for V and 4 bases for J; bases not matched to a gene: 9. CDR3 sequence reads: CASSSVGTGAFYGYTF. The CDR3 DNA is TGTGCCAGCAGCTCAGTGGGGACAGGGGCCTTCTATGGCTACACCTTC.

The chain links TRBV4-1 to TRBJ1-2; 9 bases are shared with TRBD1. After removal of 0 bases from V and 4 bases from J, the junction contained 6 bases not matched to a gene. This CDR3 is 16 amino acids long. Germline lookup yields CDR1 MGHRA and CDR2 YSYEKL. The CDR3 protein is CASSQDPGQGTYGYTF. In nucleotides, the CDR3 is TGCGCCAGCAGCCAAGACCCGGGACAGGGTACCTATGGCTACACCTTC.

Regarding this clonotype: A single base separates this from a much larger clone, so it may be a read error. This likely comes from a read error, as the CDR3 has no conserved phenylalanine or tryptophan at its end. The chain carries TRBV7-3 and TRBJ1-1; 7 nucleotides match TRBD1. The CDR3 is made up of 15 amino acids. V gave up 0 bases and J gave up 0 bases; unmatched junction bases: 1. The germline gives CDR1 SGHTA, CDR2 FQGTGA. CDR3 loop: CASSLTGGVNTEAFS. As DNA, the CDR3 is TGTGCCAGCAGCTTAACAGGGGGCGTGAACACTGAAGCTTTCTCT.

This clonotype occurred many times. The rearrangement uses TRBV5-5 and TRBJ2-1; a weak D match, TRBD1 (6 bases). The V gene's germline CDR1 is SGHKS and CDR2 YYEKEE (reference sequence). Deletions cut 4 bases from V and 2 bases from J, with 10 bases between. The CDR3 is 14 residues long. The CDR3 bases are TGTGCCAGCAGCCCCCGGGACACCTACAATGAGCAGTTCTTC. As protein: CASSPRDTYNEQFF. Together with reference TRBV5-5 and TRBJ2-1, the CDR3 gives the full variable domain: DAGVTQSPTHLIKTRGQQVTLRCSPISGHKSVSWYQQVLGQGPQFIFQYYEKEERGRGNFPDRFSARQFPNYSSELNVNALLLGDSALYLCASSPRDTYNEQFFGPGTRLTVL.

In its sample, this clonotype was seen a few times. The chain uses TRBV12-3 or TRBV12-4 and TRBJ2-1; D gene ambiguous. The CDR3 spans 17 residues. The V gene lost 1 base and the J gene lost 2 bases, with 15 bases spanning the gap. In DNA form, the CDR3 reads TGTGCCAGCAGTTTAGGGAGCCGGGCCCCAGCCTACAATGAGCAGTTCTTC. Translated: CASSLGSRAPAYNEQFF.

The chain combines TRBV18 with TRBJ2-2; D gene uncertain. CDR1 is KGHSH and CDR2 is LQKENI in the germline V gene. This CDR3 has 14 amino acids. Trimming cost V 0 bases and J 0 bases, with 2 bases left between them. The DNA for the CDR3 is TGTGCCAGCTCACCACCGCCGAACACCGGGGAGCTGTTTTTT. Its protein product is CASSPPPNTGELFF.

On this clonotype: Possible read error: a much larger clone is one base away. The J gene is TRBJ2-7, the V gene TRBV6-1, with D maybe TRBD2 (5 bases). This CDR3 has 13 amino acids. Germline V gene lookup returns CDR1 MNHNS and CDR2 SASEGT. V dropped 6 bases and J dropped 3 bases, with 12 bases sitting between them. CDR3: CASSQRSGYEQYF. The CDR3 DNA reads TGTGCCAGCAGCCAGCGGTCTGGCTACGAGCAGTACTTC.

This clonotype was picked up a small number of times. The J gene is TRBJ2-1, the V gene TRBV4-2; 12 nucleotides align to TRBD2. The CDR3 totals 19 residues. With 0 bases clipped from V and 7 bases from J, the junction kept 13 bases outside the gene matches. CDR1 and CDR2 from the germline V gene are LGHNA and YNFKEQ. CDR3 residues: CASSQDPVLAGGPGNEQFF. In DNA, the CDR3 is TGTGCCAGCAGCCAAGATCCAGTACTAGCGGGAGGCCCGGGTAATGAGCAGTTCTTC.